This record looks at one TCR beta chain sequence and its context. These data belong to a study of OX40 agonist ivuxolimab in advanced cancers. Clones were read by immunoSEQ multiplex PCR, and TCRdb kept only the in-frame ones, dropping some. The sample carries some 100,000 clones, approximately 80% recorded once. The CDR3 extends over 13 amino acids. The V gene's germline CDR1 is ENHRY and CDR2 SYGVKD. V gave up 6 bases and J gave up 2 bases, with 10 bases separating them. This specimen consisted of CD4+ or CD8+ T cells sorted from blood, obtained in a trial of the OX40 agonist ivuxolimab. This receptor was taken from an adult with an advanced solid tumor such as melanoma, head and neck, liver or kidney cancer. The chain has TRBV10-3 and TRBJ1-1; a possible D gene is TRBD1 (6 bases). In DNA, the CDR3 is TGTGCCATCAGGGAGGGGGGTAACACTGAAGCTTTCTTT. It yields the protein CAIREGGNTEAFF.